Sequencing of this TCR beta chain was carried out in a study of regulatory T cells in long-lasting Graves disease. Time point described: newly diagnosed GD, antithyroid drugs for less than 3 months. From PBMCs, RNA was extracted and then used to make the TCR library. Sequencing libraries for TCR beta were prepared with iRepertoire HTBI primers and Arm-PCR of CDR3 regions. TCRdb used MiXCR to reprocess the multiplex PCR reads, holding one entry per CDR3 protein. The sample yields about 420,000 distinct CDR3 sequences, about 17% seen once. Details on this clonotype: This may be a read error, as it is one base from a much larger clone.

The sample was also reused in another study, on T cells in Graves' hyperthyroidism and ophthalmopathy. That paper adds: Within blood appeared most thyroid clonotypes that had expanded above 0.001. Ophthalmopathy cases were set apart from stable hyperthyroidism by a 13 V-J model.

This receptor was identified in a woman younger than 30 with Graves disease. The sample in question was peripheral blood mononuclear cells (PBMCs), obtained at new diagnosis, from a patient treated with antithyroid drugs.

Here the CDR3 DNA reads TGTGCCAGCAGCTTGTACCAAGAAACCTACGAGCAGTACTTC. Its translation: CASSLYQETYEQYF. The V call is TRBV13, the J call TRBJ2-7, with D uncertain. The CDR3 extends over 14 amino acids. The V gene's germline CDR1 is PRHDT and CDR2 FYEKMQ (reference sequence). V was shortened by 3 bases and J by 2 bases, with 11 bases between the two germline ends.